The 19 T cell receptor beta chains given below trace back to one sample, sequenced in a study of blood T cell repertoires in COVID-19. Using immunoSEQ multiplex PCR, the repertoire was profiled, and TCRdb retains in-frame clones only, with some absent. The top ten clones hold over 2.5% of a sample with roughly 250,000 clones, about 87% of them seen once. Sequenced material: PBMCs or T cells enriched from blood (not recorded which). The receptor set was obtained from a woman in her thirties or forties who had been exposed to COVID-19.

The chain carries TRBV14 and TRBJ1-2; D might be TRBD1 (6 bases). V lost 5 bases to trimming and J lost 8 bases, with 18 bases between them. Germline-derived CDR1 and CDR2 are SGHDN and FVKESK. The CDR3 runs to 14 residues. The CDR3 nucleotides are TGTGCCAGCAGCGCAAGTTCGAGGGGACACGGCTACACCTTC. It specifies CASSASSRGHGYTF. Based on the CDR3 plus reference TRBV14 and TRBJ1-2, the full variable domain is EAGVTQFPSHSVIEKGQTVTLRCDPISGHDNLYWYRRVMGKEIKFLLHFVKESKQDESGMPNNRFLAERTGGTYSTLKVQPAELEDSGVYFCASSASSRGHGYTFGSGTRLTVV.

The CDR3 nucleotides are TGTGCCAGCAGTTACTCATTTGACACGAGATATGGCTACACCTTC. As protein: CASSYSFDTRYGYTF. The rearrangement joins TRBV6-5 to TRBJ1-2, with D unresolved. Germline-derived CDR1 and CDR2 are MNHEY and SVGAGI. V was clipped by 0 bases and J by 5 bases, with 13 bases between them. This CDR3 comprises 15 residues.

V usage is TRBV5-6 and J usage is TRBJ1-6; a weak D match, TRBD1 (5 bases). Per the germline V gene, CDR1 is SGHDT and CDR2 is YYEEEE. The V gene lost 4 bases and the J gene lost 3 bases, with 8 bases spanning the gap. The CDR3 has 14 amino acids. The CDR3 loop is CASSRTNYNSPLHF. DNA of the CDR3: TGTGCCAGCAGCCGGACAAACTATAATTCACCCCTCCACTTT.

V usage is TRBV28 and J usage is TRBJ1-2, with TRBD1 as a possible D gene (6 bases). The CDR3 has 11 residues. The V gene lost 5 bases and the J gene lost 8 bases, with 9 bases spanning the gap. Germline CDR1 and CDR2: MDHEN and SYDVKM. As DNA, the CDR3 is TGTGCCAGCAGTACAGGGCGGGGCTACACCTTC. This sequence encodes CASSTGRGYTF.

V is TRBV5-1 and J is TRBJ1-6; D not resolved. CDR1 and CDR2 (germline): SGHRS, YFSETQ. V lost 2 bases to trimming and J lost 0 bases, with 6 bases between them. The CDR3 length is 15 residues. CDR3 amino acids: CASSFEGSYNSPLHF. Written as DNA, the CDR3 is TGCGCCAGCAGCTTTGAGGGCTCCTATAATTCACCCCTCCACTTT. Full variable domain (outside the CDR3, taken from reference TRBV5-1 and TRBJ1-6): KAGVTQTPRYLIKTRGQQVTLSCSPISGHRSVSWYQQTPGQGLQFLFEYFSETQRNKGNFPGRFSGRQFSNSRSEMNVSTLELGDSALYLCASSFEGSYNSPLHFGNGTRLTVT.

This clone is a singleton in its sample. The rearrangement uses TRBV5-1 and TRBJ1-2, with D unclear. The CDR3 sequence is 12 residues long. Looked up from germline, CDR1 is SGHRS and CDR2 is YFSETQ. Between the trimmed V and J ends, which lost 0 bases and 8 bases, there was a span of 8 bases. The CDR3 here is CASSLVEGGYTF. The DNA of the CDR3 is TGCGCCAGCAGCTTGGTAGAGGGCGGCTACACCTTC.

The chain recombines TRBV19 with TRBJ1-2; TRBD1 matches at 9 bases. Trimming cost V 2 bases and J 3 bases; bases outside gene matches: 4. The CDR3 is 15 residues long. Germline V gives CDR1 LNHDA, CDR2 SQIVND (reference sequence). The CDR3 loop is CASSIQQGAHYGYTF. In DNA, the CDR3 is TGTGCCAGTAGTATACAACAGGGGGCCCACTATGGCTACACCTTC.

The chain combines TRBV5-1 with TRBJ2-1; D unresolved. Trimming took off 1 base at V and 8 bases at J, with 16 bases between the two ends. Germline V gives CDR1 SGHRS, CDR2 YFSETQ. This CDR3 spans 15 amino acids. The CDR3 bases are TGCGCCAGCAGCTTGACGAGTCCCACCAGCGATGAGCAGTTCTTC. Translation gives CASSLTSPTSDEQFF.

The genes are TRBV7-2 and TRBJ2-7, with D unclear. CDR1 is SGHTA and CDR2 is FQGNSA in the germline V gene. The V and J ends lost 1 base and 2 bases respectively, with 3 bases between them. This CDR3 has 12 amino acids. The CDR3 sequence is CASSLVAYEQYF. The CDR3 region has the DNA TGTGCCAGCAGCTTAGTCGCCTACGAGCAGTACTTC.

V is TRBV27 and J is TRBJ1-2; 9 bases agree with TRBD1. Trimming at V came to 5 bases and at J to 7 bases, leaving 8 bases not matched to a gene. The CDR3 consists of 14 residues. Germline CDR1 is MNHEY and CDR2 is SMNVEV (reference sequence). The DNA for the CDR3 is TGTGCCAGCAGTAAAACAGGGGGCGCATTTGGCTACACCTTC. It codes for CASSKTGGAFGYTF.

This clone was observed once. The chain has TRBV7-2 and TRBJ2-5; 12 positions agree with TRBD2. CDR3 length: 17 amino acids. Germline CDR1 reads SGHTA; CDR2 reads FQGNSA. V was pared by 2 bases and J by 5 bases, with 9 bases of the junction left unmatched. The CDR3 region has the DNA TGTGCCAGCAGCTTATGGTCTAGCGGGGGGGCCTTTGAGACCCAGTACTTC. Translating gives CASSLWSSGGAFETQYF.

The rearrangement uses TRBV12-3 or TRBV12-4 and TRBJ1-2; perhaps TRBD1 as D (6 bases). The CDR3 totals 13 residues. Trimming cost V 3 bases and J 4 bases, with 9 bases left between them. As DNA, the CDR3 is TGTGCCAGCAGTTTGGGGGCCCGCTATGGCTACACCTTC. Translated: CASSLGARYGYTF.

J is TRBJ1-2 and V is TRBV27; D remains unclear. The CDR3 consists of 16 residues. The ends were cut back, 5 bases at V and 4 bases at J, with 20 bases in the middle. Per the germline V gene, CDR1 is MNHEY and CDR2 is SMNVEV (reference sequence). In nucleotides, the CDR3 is TGTGCCAGCAGTATTGTCGGAGCTCAAAGTAGCTATGGCTACACCTTC. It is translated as CASSIVGAQSSYGYTF.

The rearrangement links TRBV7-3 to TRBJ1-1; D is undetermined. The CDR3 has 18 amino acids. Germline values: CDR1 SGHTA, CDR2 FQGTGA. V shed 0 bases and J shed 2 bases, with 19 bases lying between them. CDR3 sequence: CASSLTPRRTPTNTEAFF. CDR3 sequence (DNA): TGTGCCAGCAGCTTAACCCCTAGGCGAACACCCACAAACACTGAAGCTTTCTTT.

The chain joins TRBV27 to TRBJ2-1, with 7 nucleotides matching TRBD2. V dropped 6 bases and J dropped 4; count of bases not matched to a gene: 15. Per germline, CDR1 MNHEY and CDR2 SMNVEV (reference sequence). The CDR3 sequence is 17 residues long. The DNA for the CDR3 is TGTGCCAGCAGGCGATACCGGGAGGTCGGGCCTTACAATGAGCAGTTCTTC. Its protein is CASRRYREVGPYNEQFF.

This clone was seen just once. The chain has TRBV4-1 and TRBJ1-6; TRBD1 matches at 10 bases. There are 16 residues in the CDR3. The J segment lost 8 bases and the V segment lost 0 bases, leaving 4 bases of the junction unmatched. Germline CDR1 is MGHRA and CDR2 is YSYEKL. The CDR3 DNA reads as TGCGCCAGCAGCCAAGAAGTCGGGACAGGGGATTCACCCCTCCACTTT. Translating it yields CASSQEVGTGDSPLHF.

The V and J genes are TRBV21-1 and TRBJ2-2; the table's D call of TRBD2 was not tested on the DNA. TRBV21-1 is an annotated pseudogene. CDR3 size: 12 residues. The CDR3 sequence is CASSKVSGELFF. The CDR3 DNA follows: TGTGCCAGCAGCAAAGTATCCGGGGAGCTGTTTTTT.

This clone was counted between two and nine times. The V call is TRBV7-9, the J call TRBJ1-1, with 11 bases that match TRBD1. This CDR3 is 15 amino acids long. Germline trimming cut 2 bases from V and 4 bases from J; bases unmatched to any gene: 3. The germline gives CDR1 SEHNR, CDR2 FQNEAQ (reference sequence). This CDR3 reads CASSLTGTGGTEAFF. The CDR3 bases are TGTGCCAGCAGCTTAACCGGGACAGGGGGCACTGAAGCTTTCTTT.

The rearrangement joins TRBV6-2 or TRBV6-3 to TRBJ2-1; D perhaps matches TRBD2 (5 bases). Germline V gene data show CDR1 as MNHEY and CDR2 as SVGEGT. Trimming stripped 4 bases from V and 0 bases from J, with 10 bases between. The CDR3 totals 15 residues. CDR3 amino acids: CASSSSIGSYNEQFF. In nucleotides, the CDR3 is TGTGCCAGCAGTTCTAGCATTGGCTCCTACAATGAGCAGTTCTTC.